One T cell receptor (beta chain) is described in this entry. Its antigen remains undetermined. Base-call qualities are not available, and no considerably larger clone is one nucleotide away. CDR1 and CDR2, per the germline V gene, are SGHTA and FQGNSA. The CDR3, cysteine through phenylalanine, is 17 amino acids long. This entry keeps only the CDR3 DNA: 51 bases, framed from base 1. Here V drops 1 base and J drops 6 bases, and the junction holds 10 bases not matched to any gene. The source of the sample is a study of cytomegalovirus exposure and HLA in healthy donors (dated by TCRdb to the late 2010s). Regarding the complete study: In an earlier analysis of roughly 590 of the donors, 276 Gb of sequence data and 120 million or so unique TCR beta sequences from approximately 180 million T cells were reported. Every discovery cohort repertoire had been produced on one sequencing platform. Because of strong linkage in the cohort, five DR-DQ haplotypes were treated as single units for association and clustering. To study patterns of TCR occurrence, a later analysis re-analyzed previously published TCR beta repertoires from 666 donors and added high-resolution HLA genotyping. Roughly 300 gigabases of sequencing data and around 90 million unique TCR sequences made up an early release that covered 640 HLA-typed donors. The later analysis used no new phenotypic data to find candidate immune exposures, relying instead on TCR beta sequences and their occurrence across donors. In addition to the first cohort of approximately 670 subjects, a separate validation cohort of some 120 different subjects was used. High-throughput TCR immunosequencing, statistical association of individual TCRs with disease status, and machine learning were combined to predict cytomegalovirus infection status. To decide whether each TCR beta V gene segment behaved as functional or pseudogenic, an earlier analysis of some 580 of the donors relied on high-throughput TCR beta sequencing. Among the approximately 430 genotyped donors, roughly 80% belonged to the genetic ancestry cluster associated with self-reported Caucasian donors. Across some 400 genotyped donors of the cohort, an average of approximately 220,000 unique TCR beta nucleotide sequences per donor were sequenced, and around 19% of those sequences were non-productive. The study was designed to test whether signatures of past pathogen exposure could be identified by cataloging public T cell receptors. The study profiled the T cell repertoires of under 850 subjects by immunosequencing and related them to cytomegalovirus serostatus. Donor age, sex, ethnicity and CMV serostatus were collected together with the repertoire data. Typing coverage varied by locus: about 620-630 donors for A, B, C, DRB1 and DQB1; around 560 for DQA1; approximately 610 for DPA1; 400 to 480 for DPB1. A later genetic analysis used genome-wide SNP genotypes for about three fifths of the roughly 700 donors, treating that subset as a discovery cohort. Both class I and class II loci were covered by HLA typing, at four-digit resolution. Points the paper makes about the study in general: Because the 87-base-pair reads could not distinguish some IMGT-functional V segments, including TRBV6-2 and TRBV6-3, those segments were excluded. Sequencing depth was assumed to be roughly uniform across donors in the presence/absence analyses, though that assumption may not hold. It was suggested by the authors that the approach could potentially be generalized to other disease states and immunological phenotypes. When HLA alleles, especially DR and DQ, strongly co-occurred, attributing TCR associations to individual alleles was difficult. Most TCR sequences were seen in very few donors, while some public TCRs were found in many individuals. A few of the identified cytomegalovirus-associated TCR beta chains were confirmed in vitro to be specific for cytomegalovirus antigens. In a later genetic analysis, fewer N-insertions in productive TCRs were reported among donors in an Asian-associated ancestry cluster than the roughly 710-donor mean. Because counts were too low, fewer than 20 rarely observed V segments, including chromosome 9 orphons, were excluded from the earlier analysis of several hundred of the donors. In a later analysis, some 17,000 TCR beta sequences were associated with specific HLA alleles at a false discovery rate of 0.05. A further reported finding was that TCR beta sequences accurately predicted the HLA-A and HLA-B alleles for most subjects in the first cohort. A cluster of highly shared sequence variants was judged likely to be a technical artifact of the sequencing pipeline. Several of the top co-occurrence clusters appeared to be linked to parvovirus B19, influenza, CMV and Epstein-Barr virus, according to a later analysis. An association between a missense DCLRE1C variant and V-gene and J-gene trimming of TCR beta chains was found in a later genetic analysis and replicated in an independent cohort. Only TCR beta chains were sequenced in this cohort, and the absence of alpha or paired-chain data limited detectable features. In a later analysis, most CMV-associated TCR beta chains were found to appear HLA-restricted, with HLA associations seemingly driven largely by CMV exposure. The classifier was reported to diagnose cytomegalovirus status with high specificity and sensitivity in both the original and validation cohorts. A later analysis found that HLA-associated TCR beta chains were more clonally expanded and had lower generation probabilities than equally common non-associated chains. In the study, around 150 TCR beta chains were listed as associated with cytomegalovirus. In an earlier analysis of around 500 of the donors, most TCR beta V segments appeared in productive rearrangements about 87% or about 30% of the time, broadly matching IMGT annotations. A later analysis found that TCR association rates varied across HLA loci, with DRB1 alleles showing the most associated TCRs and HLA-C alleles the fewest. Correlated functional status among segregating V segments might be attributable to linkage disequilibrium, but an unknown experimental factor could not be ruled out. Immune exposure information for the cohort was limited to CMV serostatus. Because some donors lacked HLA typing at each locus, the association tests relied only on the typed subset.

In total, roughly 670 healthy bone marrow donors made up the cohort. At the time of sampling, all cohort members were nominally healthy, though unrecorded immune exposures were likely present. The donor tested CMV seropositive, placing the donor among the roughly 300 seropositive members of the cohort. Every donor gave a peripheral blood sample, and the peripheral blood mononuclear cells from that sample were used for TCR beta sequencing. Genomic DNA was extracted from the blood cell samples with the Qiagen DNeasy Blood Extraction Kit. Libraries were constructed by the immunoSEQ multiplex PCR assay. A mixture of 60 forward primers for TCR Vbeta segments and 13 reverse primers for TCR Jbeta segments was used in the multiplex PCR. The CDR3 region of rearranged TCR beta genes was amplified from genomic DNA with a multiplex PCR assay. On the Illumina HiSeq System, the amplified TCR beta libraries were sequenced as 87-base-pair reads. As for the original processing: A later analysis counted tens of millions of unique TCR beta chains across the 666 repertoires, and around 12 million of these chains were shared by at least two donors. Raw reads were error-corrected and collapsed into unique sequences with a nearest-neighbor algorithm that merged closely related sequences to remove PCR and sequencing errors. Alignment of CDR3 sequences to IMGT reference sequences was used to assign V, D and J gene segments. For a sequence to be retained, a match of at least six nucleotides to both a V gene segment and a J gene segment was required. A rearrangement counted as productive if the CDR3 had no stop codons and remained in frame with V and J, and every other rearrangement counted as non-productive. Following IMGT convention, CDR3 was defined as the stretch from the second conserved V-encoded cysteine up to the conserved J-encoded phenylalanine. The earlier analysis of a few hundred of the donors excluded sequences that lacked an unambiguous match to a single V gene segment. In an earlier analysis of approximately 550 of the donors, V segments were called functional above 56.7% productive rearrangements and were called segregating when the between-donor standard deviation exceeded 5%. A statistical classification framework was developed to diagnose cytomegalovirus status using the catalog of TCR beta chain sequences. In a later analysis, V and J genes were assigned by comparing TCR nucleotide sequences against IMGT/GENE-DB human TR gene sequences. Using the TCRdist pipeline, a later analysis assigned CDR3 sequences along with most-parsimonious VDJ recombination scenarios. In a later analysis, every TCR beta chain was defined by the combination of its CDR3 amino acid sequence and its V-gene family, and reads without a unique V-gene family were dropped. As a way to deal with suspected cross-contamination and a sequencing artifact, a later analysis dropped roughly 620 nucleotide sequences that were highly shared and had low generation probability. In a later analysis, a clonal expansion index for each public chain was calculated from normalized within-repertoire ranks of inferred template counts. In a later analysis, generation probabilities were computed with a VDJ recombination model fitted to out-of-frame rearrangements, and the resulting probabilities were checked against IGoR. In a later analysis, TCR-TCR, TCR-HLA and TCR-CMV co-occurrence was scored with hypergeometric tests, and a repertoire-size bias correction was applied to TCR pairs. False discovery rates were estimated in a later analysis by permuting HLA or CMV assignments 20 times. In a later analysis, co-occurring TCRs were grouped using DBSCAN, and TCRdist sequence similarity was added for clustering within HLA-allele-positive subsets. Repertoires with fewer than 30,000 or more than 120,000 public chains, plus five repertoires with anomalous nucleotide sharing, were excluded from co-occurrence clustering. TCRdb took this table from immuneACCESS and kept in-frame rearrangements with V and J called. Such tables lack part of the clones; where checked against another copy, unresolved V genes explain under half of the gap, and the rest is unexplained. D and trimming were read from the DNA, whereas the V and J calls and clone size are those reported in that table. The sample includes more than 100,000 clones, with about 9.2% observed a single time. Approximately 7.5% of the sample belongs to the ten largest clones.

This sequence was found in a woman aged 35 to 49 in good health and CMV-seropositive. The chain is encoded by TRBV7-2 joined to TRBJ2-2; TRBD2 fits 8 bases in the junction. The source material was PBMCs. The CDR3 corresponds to CASSLGSGGLLPGELFF. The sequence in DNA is TGTGCCAGCAGCTTAGGGTCGGGGGGGCTTTTACCCGGGGAGCTGTTTTTT.